This section outlines one TCR beta chain sequence together with its context. These data are taken from a study of blood T cell repertoires in COVID-19. About the study: The United States, Italy and Spain provided the acute and convalescent COVID-19 samples. T cells, B-cell-depleted T cells, or PBMCs supplied cDNA or gDNA.

Sequencing used immunoSEQ multiplex PCR; TCRdb keeps in-frame clones, though not all of them. The repertoire holds some 130,000 clones, about 89% seen once, with around 3.2% in the top ten. With V trimmed by 6 bases and J by 4 bases, 6 bases remained unmatched. The CDR3 is 14 amino acids. Germline CDR1 MNHEY, CDR2 SVGAGI. The source is a man between 60 and 70 years old with active or convalescent COVID-19. Sequencing used peripheral blood. The rearrangement uses TRBV6-5 and TRBJ2-5; 9 nucleotides match TRBD2. CDR3 nucleotides: TGTGCCAGCAGCCGCGGGGGGGCCCTAGAGACCCAGTACTTC. It encodes CASSRGGALETQYF.